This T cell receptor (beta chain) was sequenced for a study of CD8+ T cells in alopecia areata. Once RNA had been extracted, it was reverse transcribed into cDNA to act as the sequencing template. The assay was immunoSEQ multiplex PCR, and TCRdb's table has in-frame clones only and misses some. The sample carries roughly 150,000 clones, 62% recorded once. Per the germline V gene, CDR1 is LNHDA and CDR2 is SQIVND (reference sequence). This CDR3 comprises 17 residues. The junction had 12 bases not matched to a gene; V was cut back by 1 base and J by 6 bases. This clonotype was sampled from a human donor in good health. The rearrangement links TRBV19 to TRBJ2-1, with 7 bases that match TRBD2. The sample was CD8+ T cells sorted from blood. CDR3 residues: CASSIALADLSPNEQFF. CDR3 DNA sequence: TGTGCCAGTAGTATAGCTCTAGCGGACCTCTCACCCAATGAGCAGTTCTTC.